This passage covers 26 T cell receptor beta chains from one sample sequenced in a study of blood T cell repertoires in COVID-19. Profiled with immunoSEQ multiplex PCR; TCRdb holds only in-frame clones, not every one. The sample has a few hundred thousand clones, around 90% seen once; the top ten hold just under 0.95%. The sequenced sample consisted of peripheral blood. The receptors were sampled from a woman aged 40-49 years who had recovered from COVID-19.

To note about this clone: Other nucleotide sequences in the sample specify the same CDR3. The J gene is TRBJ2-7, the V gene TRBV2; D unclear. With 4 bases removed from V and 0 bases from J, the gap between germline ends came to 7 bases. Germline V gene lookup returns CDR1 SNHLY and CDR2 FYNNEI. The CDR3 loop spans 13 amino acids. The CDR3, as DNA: TGTGCCAGCAGTGCTGGCAGCTCCTACGAGCAGTACTTC. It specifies CASSAGSSYEQYF.

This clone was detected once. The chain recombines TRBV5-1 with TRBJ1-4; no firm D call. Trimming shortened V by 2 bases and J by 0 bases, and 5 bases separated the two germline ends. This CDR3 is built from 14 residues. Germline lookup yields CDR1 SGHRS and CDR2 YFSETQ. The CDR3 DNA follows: TGCGCCAGCAGCTTAGCCTCAACTAATGAAAAACTGTTTTTT. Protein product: CASSLASTNEKLFF.

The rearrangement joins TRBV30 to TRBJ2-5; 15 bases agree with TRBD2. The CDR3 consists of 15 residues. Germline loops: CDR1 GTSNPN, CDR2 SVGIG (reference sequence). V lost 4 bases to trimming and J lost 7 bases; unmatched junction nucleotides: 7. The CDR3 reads CAWNGTSGRCSTQYF. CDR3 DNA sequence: TGTGCCTGGAACGGGACTAGCGGGAGGTGTTCGACCCAGTACTTC.

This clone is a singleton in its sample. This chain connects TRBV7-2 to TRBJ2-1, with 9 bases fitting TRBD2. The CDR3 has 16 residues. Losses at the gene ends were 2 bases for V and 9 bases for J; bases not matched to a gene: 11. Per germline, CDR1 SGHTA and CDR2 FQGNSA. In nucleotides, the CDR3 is TGTGCCAGCAGCTTATCCAGGGGGACTAGCTCTCCTGAGCAGTTCTTC. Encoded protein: CASSLSRGTSSPEQFF.

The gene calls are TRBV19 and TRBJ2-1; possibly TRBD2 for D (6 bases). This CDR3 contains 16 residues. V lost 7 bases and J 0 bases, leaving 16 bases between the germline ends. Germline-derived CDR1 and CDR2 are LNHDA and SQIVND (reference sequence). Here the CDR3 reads CASTSIYGSSYNEQFF. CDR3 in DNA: TGTGCCAGTACCTCCATTTACGGGAGCTCCTACAATGAGCAGTTCTTC.

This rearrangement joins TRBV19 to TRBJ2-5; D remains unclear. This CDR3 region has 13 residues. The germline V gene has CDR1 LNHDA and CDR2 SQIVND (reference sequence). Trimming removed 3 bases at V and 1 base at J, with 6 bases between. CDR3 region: CASSMYSQETQYF. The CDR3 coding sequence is TGTGCCAGTAGTATGTATAGCCAAGAGACCCAGTACTTC.

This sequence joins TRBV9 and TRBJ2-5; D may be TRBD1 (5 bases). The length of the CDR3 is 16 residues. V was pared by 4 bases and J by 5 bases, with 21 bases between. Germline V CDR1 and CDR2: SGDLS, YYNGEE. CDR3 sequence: CASSPGRQGGWETQYF. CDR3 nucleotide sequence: TGTGCCAGCAGCCCAGGACGCCAGGGTGGTTGGGAGACCCAGTACTTC. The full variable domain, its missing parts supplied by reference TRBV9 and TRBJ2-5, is DSGVTQTPKHLITATGQRVTLRCSPRSGDLSVYWYQQSLDQGLQFLIQYYNGEERAKGNILERFSAQQFPDLHSELNLSSLELGDSALYFCASSPGRQGGWETQYFGPGTRLLVL.

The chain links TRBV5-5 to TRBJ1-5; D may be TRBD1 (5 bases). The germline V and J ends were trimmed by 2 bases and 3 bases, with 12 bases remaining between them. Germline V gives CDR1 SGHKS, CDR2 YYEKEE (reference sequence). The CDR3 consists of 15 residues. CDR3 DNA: TGTGCCAGCAGCTTTGCGGACAAGATCAATCAGCCCCAGCATTTT. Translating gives CASSFADKINQPQHF. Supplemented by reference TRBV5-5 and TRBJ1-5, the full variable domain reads DAGVTQSPTHLIKTRGQQVTLRCSPISGHKSVSWYQQVLGQGPQFIFQYYEKEERGRGNFPDRFSARQFPNYSSELNVNALLLGDSALYLCASSFADKINQPQHFGDGTRLSIL.

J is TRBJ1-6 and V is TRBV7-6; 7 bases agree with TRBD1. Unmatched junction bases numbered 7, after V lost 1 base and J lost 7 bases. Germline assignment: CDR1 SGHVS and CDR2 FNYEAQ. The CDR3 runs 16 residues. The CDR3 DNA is TGTGCCAGCAGCTTAGAGTCCCAGGGGGTCAATTCACCCCTCCACTTT. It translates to CASSLESQGVNSPLHF.

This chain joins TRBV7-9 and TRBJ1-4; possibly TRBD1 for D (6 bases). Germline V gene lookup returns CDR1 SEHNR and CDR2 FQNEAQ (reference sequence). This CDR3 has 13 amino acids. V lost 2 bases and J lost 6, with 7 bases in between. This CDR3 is CASSLRQDEKLFF. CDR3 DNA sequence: TGTGCCAGCAGCTTACGACAGGATGAAAAACTGTTTTTT.

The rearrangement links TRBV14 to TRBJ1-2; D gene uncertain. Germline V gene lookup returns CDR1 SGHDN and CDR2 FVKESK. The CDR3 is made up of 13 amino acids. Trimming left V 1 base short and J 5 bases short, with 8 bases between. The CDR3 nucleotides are TGTGCCAGCAGCCAAGGCCTATGGTATGGCTACACCTTC. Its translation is CASSQGLWYGYTF.

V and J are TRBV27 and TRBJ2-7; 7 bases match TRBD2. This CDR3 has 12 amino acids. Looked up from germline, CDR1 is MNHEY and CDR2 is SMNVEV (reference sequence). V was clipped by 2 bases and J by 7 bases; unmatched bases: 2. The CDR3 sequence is CASSLPGREQYF. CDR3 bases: TGTGCCAGCAGTTTACCCGGGAGGGAGCAGTACTTC.

CDR3 in amino acids: CASRDDTSTDTQYF. In DNA form, the CDR3 reads TGTGCCAGCAGGGATGACACCAGCACAGATACGCAGTATTTT. V usage is TRBV6-5 and J usage is TRBJ2-3, with D hard to call. Between the trimmed V and J ends, which lost 6 bases and 0 bases, there was a span of 10 bases. Per germline, CDR1 MNHEY and CDR2 SVGAGI. This CDR3 contains 14 residues.

The CDR3 loop reads CASSLAGGSATDTQYF. CDR3 nucleotide sequence: TGTGCCAGCAGCTTAGCGGGCGGGAGTGCCACAGATACGCAGTATTTT. This sequence joins TRBV7-6 and TRBJ2-3; 7 nucleotides match TRBD2. Losses at the gene ends were 0 bases for V and 2 bases for J; bases not matched to a gene: 5. CDR3 length: 16 amino acids. Looked up from germline, CDR1 is SGHVS and CDR2 is FNYEAQ.

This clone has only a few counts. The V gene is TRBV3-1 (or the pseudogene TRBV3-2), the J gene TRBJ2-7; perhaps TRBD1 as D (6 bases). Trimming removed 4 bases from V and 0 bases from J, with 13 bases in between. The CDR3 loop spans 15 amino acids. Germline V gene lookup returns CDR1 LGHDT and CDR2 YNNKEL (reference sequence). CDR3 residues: CASSRTGKSSYEQYF. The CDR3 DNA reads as TGTGCCAGCAGCCGAACAGGGAAATCCTCCTACGAGCAGTACTTC.

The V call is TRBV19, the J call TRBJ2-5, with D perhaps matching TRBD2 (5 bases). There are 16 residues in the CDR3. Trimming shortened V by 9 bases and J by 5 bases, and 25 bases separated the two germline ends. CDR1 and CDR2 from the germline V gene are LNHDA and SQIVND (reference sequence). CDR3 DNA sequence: TGTGCCAGCGATTCCCCGATCTCGCCCTGGGAGGAGACCCAGTACTTC. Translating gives CASDSPISPWEETQYF.

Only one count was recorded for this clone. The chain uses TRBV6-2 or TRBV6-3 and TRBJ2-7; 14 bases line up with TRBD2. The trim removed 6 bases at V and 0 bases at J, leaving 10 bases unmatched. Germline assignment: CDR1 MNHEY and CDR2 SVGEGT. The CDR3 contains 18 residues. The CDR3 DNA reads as TGTGCCAGCAGCCGCCGACTAGCGGGAGGGCCAGGCTCCTACGAGCAGTACTTC. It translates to CASSRRLAGGPGSYEQYF.

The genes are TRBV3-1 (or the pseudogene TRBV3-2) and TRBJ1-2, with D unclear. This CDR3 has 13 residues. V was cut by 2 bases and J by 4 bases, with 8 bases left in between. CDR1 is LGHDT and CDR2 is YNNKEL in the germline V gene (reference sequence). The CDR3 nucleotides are TGTGCCAGCAGCCAAATCGGCGGCTATGGCTACACCTTC. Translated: CASSQIGGYGYTF.

The CDR3 protein is CASSARTTTDTQYF. In nucleotides, the CDR3 is TGTGCCAGCAGCGCCAGGACTACCACAGATACGCAGTATTTT. This rearrangement joins TRBV9 to TRBJ2-3; the D gene is possibly TRBD2 (6 bases). The germline V gene has CDR1 SGDLS and CDR2 YYNGEE. Trimming took off 3 bases at V and 2 bases at J, with 10 bases between the two ends. The CDR3 contains 14 residues.

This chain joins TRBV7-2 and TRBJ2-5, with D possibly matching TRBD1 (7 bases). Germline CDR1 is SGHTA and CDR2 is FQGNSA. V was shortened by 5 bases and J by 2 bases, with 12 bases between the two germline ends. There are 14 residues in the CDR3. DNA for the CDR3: TGTGCCAGCAGCCCCCAGGGGGGACAAGAGACCCAGTACTTC. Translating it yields CASSPQGGQETQYF.

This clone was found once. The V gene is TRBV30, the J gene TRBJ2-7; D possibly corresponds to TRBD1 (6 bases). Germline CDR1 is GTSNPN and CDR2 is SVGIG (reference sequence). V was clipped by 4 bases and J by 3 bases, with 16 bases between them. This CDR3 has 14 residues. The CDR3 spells CAWTRGRWDYEQYF. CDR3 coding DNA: TGTGCCTGGACCAGGGGTCGGTGGGACTACGAGCAGTACTTC.

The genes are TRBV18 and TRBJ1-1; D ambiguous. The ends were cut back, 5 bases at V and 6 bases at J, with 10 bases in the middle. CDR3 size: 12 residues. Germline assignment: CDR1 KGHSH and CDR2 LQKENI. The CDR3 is CASSTGSPEAFF. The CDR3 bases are TGTGCCAGCTCAACGGGGAGCCCTGAAGCTTTCTTT.

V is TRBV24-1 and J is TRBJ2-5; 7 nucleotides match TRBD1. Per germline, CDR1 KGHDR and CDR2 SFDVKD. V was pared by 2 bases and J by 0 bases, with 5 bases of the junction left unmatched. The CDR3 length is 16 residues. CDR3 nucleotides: TGTGCCACCAGTGATTCCGAGGACAGGTACCAAGAGACCCAGTACTTC. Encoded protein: CATSDSEDRYQETQYF.

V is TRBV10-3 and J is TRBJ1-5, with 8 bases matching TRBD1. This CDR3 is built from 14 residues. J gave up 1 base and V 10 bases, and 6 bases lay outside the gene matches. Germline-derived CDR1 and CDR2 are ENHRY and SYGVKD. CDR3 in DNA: TGTGCCACAGCCAGGACAGGGAGCAATCAGCCCCAGCATTTT. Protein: CATARTGSNQPQHF.

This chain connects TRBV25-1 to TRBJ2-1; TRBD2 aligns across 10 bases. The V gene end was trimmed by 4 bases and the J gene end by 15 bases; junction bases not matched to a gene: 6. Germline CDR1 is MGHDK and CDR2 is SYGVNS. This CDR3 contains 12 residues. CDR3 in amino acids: CASSGTSGIWFF. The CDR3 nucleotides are TGTGCCAGCAGTGGTACTAGCGGGATATGGTTCTTC.

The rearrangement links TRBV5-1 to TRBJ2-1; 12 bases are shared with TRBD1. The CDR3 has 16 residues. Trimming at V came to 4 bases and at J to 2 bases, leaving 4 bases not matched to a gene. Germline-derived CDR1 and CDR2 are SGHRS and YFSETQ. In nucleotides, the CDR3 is TGCGCCAGCAGCGGAGGGACAGGGGGCCCCTACAATGAGCAGTTCTTC. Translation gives CASSGGTGGPYNEQFF.